This T cell receptor beta chain was recorded in a study of T cell clonotyping in hematopoietic cell transplantation. Sample time point: recipient sample about 28 days before transplant, after cytoreduction. V shed 6 bases, J shed 2 bases, and the junction held 7 bases outside the gene matches. The germline CDR1 and CDR2 sequences are MDHEN and SYDVKM. CDR3 size: 15 residues. TCRdb's copy holds only in-frame clones and misses some; the assay was immunoSEQ multiplex PCR. Of 27,000 or so clones in the sample, over 60% were seen once. The sequence was collected from a man aged 50 to 60 with myelodysplastic syndrome. Some clones in this sample may be carry-over from other donors' samples. Here the sequenced sample was peripheral blood mononuclear cells, taken before stem cell transplant. The chain combines TRBV28 with TRBJ1-5; 7 bases map to TRBD1. The CDR3 coding sequence is TGTGCCAGCAGCCCCGACAGGGTTGGCAATCAGCCCCAGCATTTT. As protein: CASSPDRVGNQPQHF.